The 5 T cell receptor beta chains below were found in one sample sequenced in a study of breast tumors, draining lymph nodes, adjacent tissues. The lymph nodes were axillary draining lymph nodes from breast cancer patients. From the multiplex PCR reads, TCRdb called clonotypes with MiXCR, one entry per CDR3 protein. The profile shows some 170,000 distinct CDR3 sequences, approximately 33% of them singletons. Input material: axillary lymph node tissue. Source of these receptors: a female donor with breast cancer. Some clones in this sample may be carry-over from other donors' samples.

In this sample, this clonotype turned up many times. The CDR3 bases are TGTGCCAGTAGTATAGATGGGGTTTCTGGGGCCAACGTCCTGACTTTC. Translated: CASSIDGVSGANVLTF. The chain joins TRBV19 to TRBJ2-6; the D is unclear. The CDR3 totals 16 residues. The germline V gene encodes CDR1 LNHDA and CDR2 SQIVND (reference sequence). V shed 0 bases and J shed 1 base, with 7 bases lying between them.

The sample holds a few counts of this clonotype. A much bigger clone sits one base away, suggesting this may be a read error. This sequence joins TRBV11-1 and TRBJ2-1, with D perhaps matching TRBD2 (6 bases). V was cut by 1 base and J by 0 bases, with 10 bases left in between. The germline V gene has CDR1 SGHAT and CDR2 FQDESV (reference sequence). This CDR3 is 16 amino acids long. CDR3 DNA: TGTGCCAGCAGCTTAGGGGCGGGGACCTCCTACAATGAGCAGTTCTTC. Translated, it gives CASSLGAGTSYNEQFF.

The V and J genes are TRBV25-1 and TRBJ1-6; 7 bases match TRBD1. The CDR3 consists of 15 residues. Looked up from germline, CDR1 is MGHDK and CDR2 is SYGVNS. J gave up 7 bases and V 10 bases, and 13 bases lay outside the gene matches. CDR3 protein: CAIPNVAGGNSPLHF. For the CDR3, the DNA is TGTGCCATCCCAAATGTAGCAGGGGGGAATTCACCCCTCCACTTT.

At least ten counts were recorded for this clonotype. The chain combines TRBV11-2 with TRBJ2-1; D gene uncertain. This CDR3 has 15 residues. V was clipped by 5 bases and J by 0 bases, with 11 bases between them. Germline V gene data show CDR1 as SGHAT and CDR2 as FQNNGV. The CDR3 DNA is TGTGCCAGCAGCCCGATGGAATCCTCCTACAATGAGCAGTTCTTC. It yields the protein CASSPMESSYNEQFF.

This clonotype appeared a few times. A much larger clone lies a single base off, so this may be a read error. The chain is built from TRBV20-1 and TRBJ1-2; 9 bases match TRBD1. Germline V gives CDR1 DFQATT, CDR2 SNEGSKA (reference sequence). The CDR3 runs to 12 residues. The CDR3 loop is CSATKQGAGSTF. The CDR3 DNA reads TGCAGTGCCACCAAACAGGGGGCCGGCTCCACCTTC.